This T cell receptor (beta chain) was profiled in a study of blood T cell repertoires in COVID-19. Turning to the study itself: The United States, Italy and Spain were the sources of the acute and convalescent COVID-19 samples.

Researchers sorted participants into cohorts using their self-reported clinical history. Germline V gene lookup returns CDR1 MDHEN and CDR2 SYDVKM. This CDR3 has 17 amino acids. Deletions cut 2 bases from V and 12 bases from J, with 28 bases between. Data came from immunoSEQ multiplex PCR; TCRdb stores just in-frame clones and leaves some out. The top ten clones hold nearly 5% of a sample with hundreds of thousands of clones, about 83% of them seen once. The origin of this receptor is a woman aged 50 to 65 who had been exposed to COVID-19. The sample taken for sequencing was PBMCs or T cells enriched from blood (not recorded which). J is TRBJ1-1 and V is TRBV28, with TRBD1 as a possible D gene (5 bases). The DNA of the CDR3 is TGTGCCAGCAGTTTAAATTCTAAAGGCCCTCCTCGTAAGGACACTTTCTTT. It codes for CASSLNSKGPPRKDTFF.